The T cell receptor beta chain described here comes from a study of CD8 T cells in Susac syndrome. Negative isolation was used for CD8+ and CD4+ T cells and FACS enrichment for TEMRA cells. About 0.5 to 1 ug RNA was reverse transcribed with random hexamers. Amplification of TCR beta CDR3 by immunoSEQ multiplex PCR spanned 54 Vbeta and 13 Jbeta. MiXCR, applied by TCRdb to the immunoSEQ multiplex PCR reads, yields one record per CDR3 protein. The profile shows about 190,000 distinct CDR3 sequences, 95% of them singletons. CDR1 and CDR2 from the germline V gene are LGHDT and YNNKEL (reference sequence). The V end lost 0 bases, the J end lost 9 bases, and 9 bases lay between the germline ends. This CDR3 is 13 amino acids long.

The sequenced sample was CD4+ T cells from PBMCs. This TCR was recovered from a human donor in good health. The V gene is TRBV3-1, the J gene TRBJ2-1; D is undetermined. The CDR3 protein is CASSQEPHGEQFF. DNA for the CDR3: TGTGCCAGCAGCCAAGAGCCCCACGGTGAGCAGTTCTTC.